This entry lists 9 T cell receptor beta chains sequenced from one sample in a study of naive and memory T cell subsets. Findings and limits, study-wide: Naive repertoires, especially CD8, held a few larger clonotypes, possibly memory cells re-expressing CD45RA.

The beta constant-region primer was an equimolar mix of two oligonucleotides covering TRBC1 and TRBC2. Four rounds of PCR amplified the ligated cDNA using nested alpha and beta constant-region primers plus SP2. Using its own MiXCR run on the UMI-ligation and nested PCR reads, TCRdb lists one record per CDR3 protein. The data contain 120,000 to 150,000 distinct CDR3 sequences, about 23% of them singletons. For these TCRs, the target antigens are not known. Sequenced input: naive CD4+ T cells from blood. The receptors shown here come from a human donor in good health.

To note about this clonotype: One end of the junction is discordant with germline, which a read error may explain. This chain joins TRBV30 and TRBJ2-7; D is ambiguous. The CDR3 extends over 14 amino acids. Germline V gives CDR1 GTSNPN, CDR2 SVGIG (reference sequence). The CDR3 loop is CAWRTGQSHYELYF. The CDR3 nucleotides are TGTGCCTGGCGGACCGGCCAGTCCCACTACGAGCTGTACTTC.

In this sample, this clonotype turned up a few times. This chain connects TRBV12-3 or TRBV12-4 to TRBJ2-7; 8 bases are shared with TRBD1. This CDR3 has 14 residues. With 7 bases clipped from V and 4 bases from J, the junction kept 9 bases outside the gene matches. In nucleotides, the CDR3 is TGTGCCAGCATCAGGACAGGGTTCCCATACGAGCAGTACTTC. Amino acids: CASIRTGFPYEQYF.

This clonotype was recorded many times. The V call is TRBV20-1, the J call TRBJ2-1; D possibly corresponds to TRBD2 (6 bases). Germline V gene lookup returns CDR1 DFQATT and CDR2 SNEGSKA (reference sequence). This CDR3 is built from 13 residues. The germline V and J ends were trimmed by 0 bases and 9 bases, with 12 bases remaining between them. This chain's CDR3 is CSARDGLTGEQFF. CDR3 sequence (DNA): TGCAGTGCTAGAGATGGACTAACGGGTGAGCAGTTCTTC.

The chain has TRBV12-3 or TRBV12-4 and TRBJ2-3, with 11 positions matching TRBD1. There are 16 residues in the CDR3. V gave up 6 bases and J gave up 2 bases; unmatched junction bases: 7. The DNA of the CDR3 is TGTGCCAGCAGGCCGGACAGGGGGCTGGTCACAGATACGCAGTATTTT. The encoded protein is CASRPDRGLVTDTQYF.

This clonotype was picked up a small number of times. The V and J genes are TRBV7-9 and TRBJ1-2; D is possibly TRBD1 (6 bases). There are 12 residues in the CDR3. Germline CDR1 reads SEHNR; CDR2 reads FQNEAQ (reference sequence). V lost 1 base and J 10 bases, leaving 10 bases between the germline ends. CDR3 in DNA: TGTGCCAGCAGCTTAGTGGAGGGGGACTACACCTTC. The encoded protein is CASSLVEGDYTF.

The rearrangement links TRBV20-1 to TRBJ2-1, with TRBD2 identical over 11 bases. This CDR3 contains 15 residues. Germline V gene lookup returns CDR1 DFQATT and CDR2 SNEGSKA (reference sequence). As DNA, the CDR3 is TGCAGCGCATCCGCCGGGACTAGCGGAAACAATGAGCAGTTCTTC. Residues: CSASAGTSGNNEQFF.

The V gene is TRBV20-1, the J gene TRBJ2-3, with D perhaps being TRBD1 or TRBD2 (6 bases each). The CDR3 sequence is 11 residues long. The germline gives CDR1 DFQATT, CDR2 SNEGSKA (reference sequence). In nucleotides, the CDR3 is TGCAACCCTGGGGGGCTCGATACGCAGTATTTT. This gives the protein CNPGGLDTQYF.

This clonotype showed up just a few times. V gene TRBV18 combines with J gene TRBJ2-5, with D possibly called TRBD1 or TRBD2 (5 bases each). The length of the CDR3 is 13 residues. V gave up 1 base and J gave up 3 bases, with 6 bases separating them. The V gene's germline CDR1 is KGHSH and CDR2 LQKENI. DNA of the CDR3: TGTGCCAGCTCACCACGGGGGAAAGAGACCCAGTACTTC. This gives the protein CASSPRGKETQYF.

V is TRBV7-9 and J is TRBJ2-7; D might be TRBD1 (5 bases). From germline, CDR1 is SEHNR and CDR2 FQNEAQ (reference sequence). V was clipped by 2 bases and J by 2 bases, with 13 bases between them. CDR3 size: 15 residues. CDR3 residues: CASSLLKGQAYEQYF. Here the CDR3 DNA reads TGTGCCAGCAGCTTACTAAAGGGGCAAGCCTACGAGCAGTACTTC.